The 18 T cell receptor beta chains below were found in one sample sequenced in a study of CD8+CD57+ T cells in acquired aplastic anemia. Previously, flow cytometry had revealed CD8+CD57+ cell expansion in the patients chosen for sequencing. Profiles of TCR beta VDJ and CDR3 were generated from a genomic DNA template. In TCRdb, the reads were re-called with MiXCR into one record per CDR3 protein. The sample shows hundreds of thousands of distinct CDR3 sequences, 25% to 40% of them seen only once. Sequenced sample: sorted CD4+, CD8+, or CD8+CD57+ T cells (not recorded which) from PBMCs. The receptors derive from a human donor with aplastic anemia.

V and J are TRBV10-3 and TRBJ1-6; 8 bases align to TRBD1. The CDR3 loop spans 15 amino acids. V shed 10 bases, J shed 6 bases, and the junction held 11 bases outside the gene matches. The germline V gene encodes CDR1 ENHRY and CDR2 SYGVKD. DNA for the CDR3: TGTGCCAGCTCACTGGACAGGGCCGCTAATTCACCCCTCCACTTT. It encodes CASSLDRAANSPLHF.

In its sample, this clonotype was seen a few times. The rearrangement uses TRBV19 and TRBJ2-3, with 12 bases lining up with TRBD2. This CDR3 is 16 amino acids long. The V gene end was trimmed by 7 bases and the J gene end by 4 bases; junction bases not matched to a gene: 9. Germline CDR1 and CDR2: LNHDA and SQIVND (reference sequence). CDR3 DNA sequence: TGTGCCAGTACTTTTCAACTAGCGGGAGGAGCAGATACGCAGTATTTT. This gives the protein CASTFQLAGGADTQYF.

This clonotype turned up a few times. CDR3 region: CASSQPSGQGLSGANVLTF. CDR3 sequence (DNA): TGTGCCAGCAGCCAACCTTCGGGACAGGGCCTCTCTGGGGCCAACGTCCTGACTTTC. V and J are TRBV4-2 and TRBJ2-6; 9 positions agree with TRBD1. The ends lost 2 bases at V and 0 bases at J; junction bases unmatched: 8. This CDR3 is 19 amino acids long. Germline V gene lookup returns CDR1 LGHNA and CDR2 YNFKEQ.

This clonotype was seen more than once but under ten times. V usage is TRBV7-9 and J usage is TRBJ1-1; D remains ambiguous. V was shortened by 3 bases and J by 11 bases, with 13 bases between the two germline ends. CDR1 SEHNR and CDR2 FQNEAQ come from the germline V gene (reference sequence). The CDR3 covers 12 residues. CDR3 region: CASSLRRTGAFF. The CDR3 DNA reads as TGTGCCAGCAGCTTGAGGAGGACTGGGGCTTTCTTT.

This clonotype occurred many times. The V and J genes are TRBV7-2 and TRBJ2-5, with TRBD2 matching over 12 bases. In germline, CDR1 is SGHTA, CDR2 FQGNSA. Trimming cost V 5 bases and J 3 bases; bases outside gene matches: 7. The CDR3 totals 16 residues. CDR3 coding DNA: TGTGCCAGCAGCACGATGCGACTAGCGGGAGAAGAGACCCAGTACTTC. Amino acid sequence: CASSTMRLAGEETQYF.

This sequence joins TRBV27 and TRBJ2-3, with 8 bases that match TRBD2. The CDR3 has 17 amino acids. The J segment lost 0 bases and the V segment lost 2 bases, leaving 7 bases of the junction unmatched. Germline V gives CDR1 MNHEY, CDR2 SMNVEV (reference sequence). CDR3 bases: TGTGCCAGCAGTTTAACCCCTAGCGGGCCAAGCACAGATACGCAGTATTTT. This gives the protein CASSLTPSGPSTDTQYF.

This clonotype was found many times. The chain employs TRBV7-3 and TRBJ2-5, with 9 bases aligning to TRBD2. Germline loops: CDR1 SGHTA, CDR2 FQGTGA. CDR3 length: 16 residues. The junction had 8 bases not matched to a gene; V was cut back by 2 bases and J by 4 bases. The CDR3 nucleotides are TGTGCCAGCAGCTTATCAGCGGCTAGCGGGATAGAGACCCAGTACTTC. Translated, it gives CASSLSAASGIETQYF.

This clonotype was seen more than once but under ten times. The chain links TRBV20-1 to TRBJ2-5; perhaps D is TRBD1 or TRBD2 (6 bases each). The germline V and J ends were trimmed by 3 bases and 5 bases, with 13 bases remaining between them. Per germline, CDR1 DFQATT and CDR2 SNEGSKA (reference sequence). The CDR3 runs to 13 residues. In nucleotides, the CDR3 is TGCAGTGCTAGGCCGGGGGCTTGGGAGACCCAGTACTTC. Translation gives CSARPGAWETQYF.

The chain employs TRBV6-1 and TRBJ1-6; 7 positions agree with TRBD1. From germline, CDR1 is MNHNS and CDR2 SASEGT. V was clipped by 2 bases and J by 5 bases; unmatched bases: 3. CDR3 length: 15 residues. The CDR3, as DNA: TGTGCCAGCAGTGAAATCGGACAGGATAATTCACCCCTCCACTTT. Its translation: CASSEIGQDNSPLHF.

V and J are TRBV6-2 or TRBV6-3 and TRBJ1-5; D not certain. The CDR3 runs to 14 residues. Germline V lookup: CDR1 MNHEY, CDR2 SVGEGT. V was trimmed by 6 bases and J by 2 bases, leaving 11 bases between them. CDR3 sequence (DNA): TGTGCCAGCAGCAAGGGATTCGGCAATCAGCCCCAGCATTTT. Translating it yields CASSKGFGNQPQHF.

This clonotype was recorded only once. A much larger clone differs by one base, so this may be a read error. Without the conserved terminal phenylalanine or tryptophan, this CDR3 likely stems from a read error. The chain recombines TRBV20-1 with TRBJ1-5; the match to TRBD1 covers 8 bases. CDR1 and CDR2 from the germline V gene are DFQATT and SNEGSKA (reference sequence). The ends lost 2 bases at V and 2 bases at J; junction bases unmatched: 2. This CDR3 spans 14 amino acids. The CDR3 bases are TGCAGTGCTAGATCGGACAGGGGCAATCAGCCCCAGCATCTT. Its translation: CSARSDRGNQPQHL.

This clonotype was found many times. The rearrangement links TRBV9 to TRBJ1-2; 7 bases are a match to TRBD1. After removal of 3 bases from V and 0 bases from J, the junction contained 5 bases not matched to a gene. This CDR3 contains 15 residues. CDR1 is SGDLS and CDR2 is YYNGEE in the germline V gene. CDR3 sequence: CASSDRQGTNYGYTF. For the CDR3, the DNA is TGTGCCAGCAGCGATCGACAGGGCACTAACTATGGCTACACCTTC.

This clonotype appeared once. V and J are TRBV15 and TRBJ2-2; weak D call: TRBD1 (5 bases). The CDR3 has 15 residues. In germline, CDR1 is LNHNV, CDR2 YYDKDF (reference sequence). Trimming removed 3 bases from V and 3 bases from J, with 11 bases in between. CDR3 residues: CATSRDIYYTGELFF. The CDR3 coding sequence is TGTGCCACCAGCAGGGACATTTACTACACCGGGGAGCTGTTTTTT.

This clonotype was observed many times. The CDR3 spells CASSVNGGSSYEQYF. In nucleotides, the CDR3 is TGTGCCAGCAGTGTGAACGGGGGCAGCTCCTACGAGCAGTACTTC. The chain carries TRBV6-1 and TRBJ2-7, with D possibly called TRBD1 or TRBD2 (6 bases each). V shed 4 bases and J shed 0 bases, with 13 bases lying between them. Germline V gene lookup returns CDR1 MNHNS and CDR2 SASEGT. This CDR3 contains 15 residues.

The rearrangement joins TRBV11-1 to TRBJ2-1; 13 nucleotides match TRBD2. The V and J ends lost 8 bases and 4 bases, in that order; junction bases with no gene match: 8. Germline CDR1 SGHAT, CDR2 FQDESV (reference sequence). This CDR3 has 16 residues. CDR3 in DNA: TGTGCCAGCGTACTAGGACTAGCGGGAGATTACAATGAGCAGTTCTTC. Amino acids: CASVLGLAGDYNEQFF. Full variable domain (remainder filled in from reference TRBV11-1 and TRBJ2-1): EAEVAQSPRYKITEKSQAVAFWCDPISGHATLYWYRQILGQGPELLVQFQDESVVDDSQLPKDRFSAERLKGVDSTLKIQPAELGDSAMYLCASVLGLAGDYNEQFFGPGTRLTVL.

This clonotype was seen at least ten times. The rearrangement links TRBV27 to TRBJ1-4; maybe TRBD1 (5 bases). Trimming shortened V by 3 bases and J by 7 bases, and 12 bases separated the two germline ends. CDR1 and CDR2 (germline): MNHEY, SMNVEV (reference sequence). The CDR3 is 14 residues long. The CDR3 DNA reads as TGTGCCAGCAGTTTTGGGGGAGAAAGTGAAAAACTGTTTTTT. Encoded protein: CASSFGGESEKLFF.

Only a few counts were recorded for this clonotype. The chain has TRBV5-1 and TRBJ1-4, with D unclear. Germline loops: CDR1 SGHRS, CDR2 YFSETQ. V was cut by 0 bases and J by 2 bases, with 5 bases left in between. This CDR3 spans 14 amino acids. For the CDR3, the DNA is TGCGCCAGCAGCTTGGGATCTACTAATGAAAAACTGTTTTTT. Translation: CASSLGSTNEKLFF. Looking up the rest from reference TRBV5-1 and TRBJ1-4 gives the full variable domain: KAGVTQTPRYLIKTRGQQVTLSCSPISGHRSVSWYQQTPGQGLQFLFEYFSETQRNKGNFPGRFSGRQFSNSRSEMNVSTLELGDSALYLCASSLGSTNEKLFFGSGTQLSVL.

The genes are TRBV20-1 and TRBJ1-3, with D perhaps matching TRBD1 (6 bases). Between the trimmed V and J ends, which lost 0 bases and 0 bases, there was a span of 18 bases. The CDR3 totals 18 residues. The germline V gene encodes CDR1 DFQATT and CDR2 SNEGSKA (reference sequence). The DNA for the CDR3 is TGCAGTGCTAGAGATCGCCTAAAGGGGGGAATCTCTGGAAACACCATATATTTT. This gives the protein CSARDRLKGGISGNTIYF.